These 11 T cell receptor beta chains share one sample of origin, sequenced in a study of cytomegalovirus exposure and HLA in healthy donors. Amplification used 60 Vbeta primers and 13 Jbeta primers. Measured with immunoSEQ multiplex PCR; TCRdb has only the in-frame clones, and not every one. There are just over 150,000 clones in the sample; under 75% occur only once, and approximately 6.9% lies in the top ten. The specimen was PBMCs. Receptors originate from a middle-aged man in good health and CMV-seropositive.

The chain has TRBV11-2 and TRBJ1-1; unclear D gene. The germline V gene has CDR1 SGHAT and CDR2 FQNNGV. The length of the CDR3 is 15 residues. V was shortened by 5 bases and J by 3 bases, with 16 bases between the two germline ends. CDR3 in DNA: TGTGCCAGCAGCCCTGGTTCGGGTTTATACACTGAAGCTTTCTTT. Protein: CASSPGSGLYTEAFF.

V is TRBV15 and J is TRBJ2-1; D gene unclear. The CDR3 has 14 residues. The germline CDR1 and CDR2 sequences are LNHNV and YYDKDF (reference sequence). Trimming removed 0 bases at V and 2 bases at J, with 5 bases between. CDR3 residues: CATSRDPTYNEQFF. The CDR3 coding sequence is TGTGCCACCAGCAGAGATCCCACCTACAATGAGCAGTTCTTC.

The CDR3 DNA is TGCGCCAGCAGCCAAGATCCCGGGGGGTCCTACAATGAGCAGTTCTTC. This encodes CASSQDPGGSYNEQFF. The chain is built from TRBV4-1 and TRBJ2-1; 7 nucleotides line up with TRBD2. Germline V CDR1 and CDR2: MGHRA, YSYEKL. This CDR3 is built from 16 residues. Germline trimming cut 0 bases from V and 1 base from J; bases unmatched to any gene: 3.

V and J are TRBV4-1 and TRBJ2-3, with a possible D match to TRBD2 (7 bases). The CDR3 totals 16 residues. Per the germline V gene, CDR1 is MGHRA and CDR2 is YSYEKL. The V and J ends lost 1 base and 6 bases respectively, with 17 bases between them. CDR3 in amino acids: CASSQGVTGGGDTQYF. The CDR3 nucleotides are TGCGCCAGCAGCCAAGGTGTAACGGGGGGCGGGGATACGCAGTATTTT.

This clone has only a few counts. The chain employs TRBV28 and TRBJ2-5; D not certain. The V gene's germline CDR1 is MDHEN and CDR2 SYDVKM. This CDR3 is built from 14 residues. V was trimmed by 7 bases and J by 11 bases, leaving 23 bases between them. The CDR3 sequence: CASTTQLLGGEQYF. CDR3 coding DNA: TGTGCCAGCACAACCCAGCTGTTGGGTGGAGAGCAGTACTTC.

The rearrangement joins TRBV7-9 to TRBJ1-1; D uncertain. Germline lookup yields CDR1 SEHNR and CDR2 FQNEAQ (reference sequence). This CDR3 has 15 residues. Trimming took 3 bases from V and 2 from J, leaving 13 bases between them. CDR3 in amino acids: CASSLVPRGNTEAFF. The CDR3 DNA is TGTGCCAGCAGCTTGGTCCCGCGGGGAAACACTGAAGCTTTCTTT.

This chain links TRBV11-1 with TRBJ1-2, with 10 bases fitting TRBD1. This CDR3 is 16 amino acids long. V shed 3 bases, J shed 4 bases, and the junction held 8 bases outside the gene matches. The V gene's germline CDR1 is SGHAT and CDR2 FQDESV (reference sequence). This CDR3 is CASSFGQGGFTYGYTF. The DNA of the CDR3 is TGTGCCAGCAGCTTTGGACAGGGGGGATTTACCTATGGCTACACCTTC.

This chain connects TRBV5-6 to TRBJ1-3; D uncertain. The CDR3 consists of 15 residues. Germline V gene lookup returns CDR1 SGHDT and CDR2 YYEEEE. V shed 0 bases and J shed 4 bases, with 11 bases lying between them. CDR3 nucleotides: TGTGCCAGCAGCTTGGGGCCGGGAGCGGGAAACACCATATATTTT. Residues: CASSLGPGAGNTIYF. The full variable domain, in which reference TRBV5-6 and TRBJ1-3 provide the parts outside the CDR3, is DAGVTQSPTHLIKTRGQQVTLRCSPKSGHDTVSWYQQALGQGPQFIFQYYEEEERQRGNFPDRFSGHQFPNYSSELNVNALLLGDSALYLCASSLGPGAGNTIYFGEGSWLTVV.

The chain couples TRBV7-2 to TRBJ2-7; 12 nucleotides line up with TRBD2. This CDR3 has 15 amino acids. The germline CDR1 and CDR2 sequences are SGHTA and FQGNSA. The junction had 5 bases not matched to a gene; V was cut back by 6 bases and J by 2 bases. Here the CDR3 DNA reads TGTGCCAGCAGGTCCTGGACTAGCGGGGCCTACGAGCAGTACTTC. Translation gives CASRSWTSGAYEQYF.

The V call is TRBV4-2, the J call TRBJ1-1; 9 bases agree with TRBD1. This CDR3 region has 16 residues. V lost 1 base and J lost 1; bases outside the gene matches: 4. The germline gives CDR1 LGHNA, CDR2 YNFKEQ. Here the CDR3 DNA reads TGTGCCAGCAGCCAAGCGGGACAGGGTCAGAACACTGAAGCTTTCTTT. It encodes CASSQAGQGQNTEAFF.

V usage is TRBV4-2 and J usage is TRBJ1-5; D remains ambiguous. V dropped 0 bases and J dropped 5 bases, with 23 bases sitting between them. Germline CDR1 LGHNA, CDR2 YNFKEQ. The CDR3 runs 19 residues. The CDR3 coding sequence is TGTGCCAGCAGCCAAGATTTATATTTCCGGCACCTCGGGGATCAGCCCCAGCATTTT. Translating it yields CASSQDLYFRHLGDQPQHF.